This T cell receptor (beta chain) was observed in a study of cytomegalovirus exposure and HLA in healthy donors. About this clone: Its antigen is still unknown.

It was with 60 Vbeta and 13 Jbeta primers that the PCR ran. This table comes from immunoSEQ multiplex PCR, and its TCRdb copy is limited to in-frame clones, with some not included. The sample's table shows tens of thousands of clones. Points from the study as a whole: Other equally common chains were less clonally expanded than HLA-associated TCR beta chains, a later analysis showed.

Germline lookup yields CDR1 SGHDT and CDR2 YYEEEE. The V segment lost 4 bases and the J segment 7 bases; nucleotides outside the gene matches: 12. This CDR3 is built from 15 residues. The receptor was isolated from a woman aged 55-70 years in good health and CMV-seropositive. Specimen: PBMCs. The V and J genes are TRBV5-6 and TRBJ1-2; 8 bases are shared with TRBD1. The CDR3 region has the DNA TGTGCCAGCAGCAGGACAGGGACCGAGGAACTTGGCTACACCTTC. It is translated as CASSRTGTEELGYTF.